This entry lists 29 T cell receptor beta chains sequenced from one sample in a study of shared clonotypes between healthy human individuals. TCRdb's table, derived via immunoSEQ multiplex PCR, lists solely in-frame clones and lacks some. The sample lists over 400,000 clones; more than 75% were seen once. The sequencing input was PBMCs. The receptors were gathered from a middle-aged woman in good health. Some clones in this sample may be carry-over from other donors' samples.

The chain has TRBV27 and TRBJ2-7; 8 positions agree with TRBD1. The CDR3 contains 14 residues. The germline gives CDR1 MNHEY, CDR2 SMNVEV (reference sequence). Losses at the gene ends were 3 bases for V and 2 bases for J; bases not matched to a gene: 3. The CDR3 is CASSFWDRPYEQYF. CDR3 sequence (DNA): TGTGCCAGCAGTTTTTGGGACAGGCCCTACGAGCAGTACTTC.

The chain recombines TRBV14 with TRBJ1-2; D perhaps matches TRBD1 (5 bases). The CDR3 has 17 residues. Germline V CDR1 and CDR2: SGHDN, FVKESK. The V end lost 3 bases, the J end lost 0 bases, and 17 bases lay between the germline ends. This CDR3 is CASSHIPGLDPNYGYTF. CDR3 in DNA: TGTGCCAGCAGCCATATTCCAGGGTTGGATCCTAACTATGGCTACACCTTC. Drawing the rest from reference TRBV14 and TRBJ1-2, the complete variable domain is EAGVTQFPSHSVIEKGQTVTLRCDPISGHDNLYWYRRVMGKEIKFLLHFVKESKQDESGMPNNRFLAERTGGTYSTLKVQPAELEDSGVYFCASSHIPGLDPNYGYTFGSGTRLTVV.

This chain links TRBV28 with TRBJ2-2, with 10 bases identical to TRBD1. With 8 bases clipped from V and 6 bases from J, the junction kept 6 bases outside the gene matches. Germline assignment: CDR1 MDHEN and CDR2 SYDVKM. The CDR3 covers 14 residues. CDR3 nucleotides: TGTGCCAGCCTCCGGGACAGGGGACCCGGGGAGCTGTTTTTT. This encodes CASLRDRGPGELFF.

The chain employs TRBV7-6 and TRBJ2-6; 7 bases fit TRBD2. This CDR3 is 17 amino acids long. The germline V gene encodes CDR1 SGHVS and CDR2 FNYEAQ. V trimming: 4 bases; J trimming: 4 bases; junction bases outside the gene matches: 10. This chain's CDR3 is CASSSRWLAEGANVLTF. CDR3 nucleotides: TGTGCCAGCAGCTCCCGGTGGCTAGCGGAGGGGGCCAACGTCCTGACTTTC.

This clone came up once. The chain has TRBV5-1 and TRBJ1-4; D is unresolved. This CDR3 region has 15 residues. Trimming took 5 bases from V and 3 from J, leaving 14 bases between them. Germline V gene lookup returns CDR1 SGHRS and CDR2 YFSETQ. The CDR3 DNA follows: TGCGCCAGCAGACCAGGCCCAGGTTCTAATGAAAAACTGTTTTTT. Protein: CASRPGPGSNEKLFF. Full variable domain (outside the CDR3, taken from reference TRBV5-1 and TRBJ1-4): KAGVTQTPRYLIKTRGQQVTLSCSPISGHRSVSWYQQTPGQGLQFLFEYFSETQRNKGNFPGRFSGRQFSNSRSEMNVSTLELGDSALYLCASRPGPGSNEKLFFGSGTQLSVL.

This clone was seen only a few times. The rearrangement uses TRBV7-2 and TRBJ2-4; a possible D gene is TRBD2 (6 bases). Germline assignment: CDR1 SGHTA and CDR2 FQGNSA. The CDR3 consists of 18 residues. Trimming pared 6 bases from V and 5 bases from J, leaving 26 bases between. CDR3 bases: TGTGCCAGCAGTACACCAGCCGGGGCCAACACTAGCCAAAACATTCAGTACTTC. Translating gives CASSTPAGANTSQNIQYF.

V is TRBV5-1 and J is TRBJ1-1; weak D call: TRBD1 (6 bases). There are 17 residues in the CDR3. Trimming stripped 0 bases from V and 1 base from J, with 16 bases between. The V gene's germline CDR1 is SGHRS and CDR2 YFSETQ. For the CDR3, the DNA is TGCGCCAGCAGCTTGGAGGACAGTTCATGGGGGAACACTGAAGCTTTCTTT. It is translated as CASSLEDSSWGNTEAFF.

J is TRBJ1-1 and V is TRBV28; D possibly corresponds to TRBD1 (5 bases). The germline V gene has CDR1 MDHEN and CDR2 SYDVKM. CDR3 length equals 13 residues. V dropped 4 bases and J dropped 8 bases, with 14 bases sitting between them. The CDR3 spells CASSSLVRGEAFF. Here the CDR3 DNA reads TGTGCCAGCAGTTCTTTAGTAAGGGGAGAAGCTTTCTTT.

This rearrangement joins TRBV6-6 to TRBJ1-4; D perhaps matches TRBD1 (5 bases). Germline V gene sequence: CDR1 MNHNY, CDR2 SVGAGI (reference sequence). Trimming took 7 bases from V and 8 from J, leaving 23 bases between them. The CDR3 extends over 16 amino acids. The chain's CDR3 is CASNPSGSGEGEKLFF. DNA of the CDR3: TGTGCCAGCAACCCCTCGGGTTCTGGGGAGGGGGAAAAACTGTTTTTT.

This clone was found many times. V usage is TRBV9 and J usage is TRBJ2-3; D gene ambiguous. CDR1 and CDR2 (germline): SGDLS, YYNGEE. This CDR3 has 13 residues. Trimming took off 4 bases at V and 4 bases at J, with 10 bases between the two ends. The CDR3 DNA sequence: TGTGCCAGCAGCTTGGAAGGCGCAGATACGCAGTATTTT. Translated: CASSLEGADTQYF. Full variable domain (outside the CDR3, taken from reference TRBV9 and TRBJ2-3): DSGVTQTPKHLITATGQRVTLRCSPRSGDLSVYWYQQSLDQGLQFLIQYYNGEERAKGNILERFSAQQFPDLHSELNLSSLELGDSALYFCASSLEGADTQYFGPGTRLTVL.

The chain links TRBV5-8 to TRBJ2-7; D remains unclear. The CDR3 consists of 15 residues. V lost 0 bases to trimming and J lost 6 bases, with 16 bases between them. Per germline, CDR1 SGHTS and CDR2 YDEGEE. This chain's CDR3 is CASSLALVYLGEQYF. CDR3 DNA: TGTGCCAGCAGCTTGGCCCTAGTTTACTTGGGCGAGCAGTACTTC.

J is TRBJ2-6 and V is TRBV4-1; 7 bases are a match to TRBD1. The CDR3 has 16 amino acids. Trimming cost V 5 bases and J 0 bases; bases outside gene matches: 4. The germline gives CDR1 MGHRA, CDR2 YSYEKL. The CDR3 reads CASSATGSSGANVLTF. The DNA of the CDR3 is TGCGCCAGCAGCGCGACAGGGAGCTCTGGGGCCAACGTCCTGACTTTC.

The chain uses TRBV14 and TRBJ2-7; D not certain. The CDR3 is 15 residues long. The V end lost 1 base, the J end lost 1 base, and 11 bases lay between the germline ends. From germline, CDR1 is SGHDN and CDR2 FVKESK. The CDR3 protein is CASSQGMPDSYEQYF. CDR3 in DNA: TGTGCCAGCAGCCAAGGAATGCCAGATTCCTACGAGCAGTACTTC.

This chain links TRBV7-2 with TRBJ1-2, with D possibly being TRBD1 (6 bases). This CDR3 contains 12 residues. V lost 5 bases and J lost 7, with 11 bases in between. The germline gives CDR1 SGHTA, CDR2 FQGNSA. The DNA of the CDR3 is TGTGCCAGCAGCCCACAGGGATTTGGCTACACCTTC. It encodes CASSPQGFGYTF.

The V call is TRBV4-3, the J call TRBJ2-2; D may be TRBD2 (7 bases). CDR3 length equals 18 residues. Germline assignment: CDR1 LGHNA and CDR2 YSLEER. V dropped 0 bases and J dropped 4 bases, with 18 bases sitting between them. The CDR3: CASSQERGGRVGTGELFF. The CDR3 DNA sequence: TGCGCCAGCAGCCAAGAGCGCGGGGGCAGGGTGGGCACCGGGGAGCTGTTTTTT.

The genes are TRBV21-1 and TRBJ1-5. TRBV21-1 counts as a pseudogene. The CDR3 spans 17 residues. The CDR3 region is CASSKEAEREGDQPQHF. Here the CDR3 DNA reads TGTGCCAGCAGCAAAGAGGCGGAAAGGGAGGGGGATCAGCCCCAGCATTTT.

The V and J genes are TRBV6-4 and TRBJ2-3, with D maybe TRBD2 (8 bases). Per the germline V gene, CDR1 is MRHNA and CDR2 is SNTAGT. CDR3 length: 18 amino acids. The V end lost 3 bases, the J end lost 4 bases, and 23 bases lay between the germline ends. DNA for the CDR3: TGTGCCAGCAGTGAAGGGGGCCAAGCGGGAGTGGGGCCAGATACGCAGTATTTT. Its translation: CASSEGGQAGVGPDTQYF.

The chain joins TRBV28 to TRBJ2-1, with D unresolved. Trimming took 5 bases from V and 9 from J, leaving 5 bases between them. Germline V gene sequence: CDR1 MDHEN, CDR2 SYDVKM. There are 10 residues in the CDR3. The CDR3 sequence: CASSGIEQFF. The DNA of the CDR3 is TGTGCCAGCAGTGGTATTGAGCAGTTCTTC.

This chain connects TRBV27 to TRBJ1-5; 9 bases agree with TRBD1. V trimming: 2 bases; J trimming: 2 bases; junction bases outside the gene matches: 7. This CDR3 region has 17 residues. Per the germline V gene, CDR1 is MNHEY and CDR2 is SMNVEV (reference sequence). The CDR3 DNA follows: TGTGCCAGCAGTTTAATAAGACAGGGGGTATGCAATCAGCCCCAGCATTTT. The encoded protein is CASSLIRQGVCNQPQHF.

This clone appeared once. The chain has TRBV11-2 and TRBJ2-3; tentative D call: TRBD2 (6 bases). Trimming took off 5 bases at V and 0 bases at J, with 15 bases between the two ends. The CDR3 has 16 amino acids. Germline lookup yields CDR1 SGHAT and CDR2 FQNNGV. CDR3 bases: TGTGCCAGCAGCCCCCGTCTAGCGCTAAGCACAGATACGCAGTATTTT. Its translation: CASSPRLALSTDTQYF. The full variable domain, completed using reference TRBV11-2 and TRBJ2-3, is EAGVAQSPRYKIIEKRQSVAFWCNPISGHATLYWYQQILGQGPKLLIQFQNNGVVDDSQLPKDRFSAERLKGVDSTLKIQPAKLEDSAVYLCASSPRLALSTDTQYFGPGTRLTVL.

This clone was seen at least ten times. The V gene is TRBV28, the J gene TRBJ2-5; 13 bases fit TRBD2. V trimming: 6 bases; J trimming: 5 bases; junction bases outside the gene matches: 6. Germline V gene lookup returns CDR1 MDHEN and CDR2 SYDVKM. The CDR3 runs to 15 residues. In DNA form, the CDR3 reads TGTGCCAGCAGACAGACTAGCGGGAGGCCGGAGACCCAGTACTTC. Protein sequence: CASRQTSGRPETQYF.

The chain recombines TRBV6-5 with TRBJ2-1, with D maybe TRBD2 (7 bases). V was trimmed by 8 bases and J by 4 bases, leaving 15 bases between them. This CDR3 has 14 residues. CDR1 MNHEY and CDR2 SVGAGI come from the germline V gene. CDR3 loop: CASGRDTLYNEQFF. DNA of the CDR3: TGTGCCAGCGGGAGGGACACTCTTTACAATGAGCAGTTCTTC.

V is TRBV6-5 and J is TRBJ2-2; D remains ambiguous. Germline V gives CDR1 MNHEY, CDR2 SVGAGI. V dropped 2 bases and J dropped 0 bases, with 10 bases sitting between them. This CDR3 contains 16 residues. The CDR3 DNA follows: TGTGCCAGCAGTTACCGTTGGGAATCGAACACCGGGGAGCTGTTTTTT. It encodes CASSYRWESNTGELFF.

This chain uses TRBV7-2 with TRBJ2-7; 10 bases are shared with TRBD2. With 0 bases clipped from V and 0 bases from J, the junction kept 5 bases outside the gene matches. Germline V CDR1 and CDR2: SGHTA, FQGNSA. There are 17 residues in the CDR3. As DNA, the CDR3 is TGTGCCAGCAGCTTAGCGGGGCAGCGGGAGGGCTCCTACGAGCAGTACTTC. This encodes CASSLAGQREGSYEQYF.

This clone was detected only once. The chain recombines TRBV30 with TRBJ2-7, with TRBD2 as a possible D gene (6 bases). There are 14 residues in the CDR3. Trimming removed 2 bases at V and 0 bases at J, with 11 bases between. CDR1 GTSNPN and CDR2 SVGIG come from the germline V gene (reference sequence). Here the CDR3 DNA reads TGTGCCTGGAGTACCCTAGCGCCCTCCTACGAGCAGTACTTC. Amino acids: CAWSTLAPSYEQYF.

The chain carries TRBV12-1 and TRBJ1-5; the table's D gene call, TRBD1, was not cross checked with the DNA. TRBV12-1 is listed as a pseudogene. This CDR3 has 17 residues. CDR3 in amino acids: CASSFCRQGSCNQPQHF. The CDR3 nucleotides read TGTGCCAGCAGCTTCTGCCGACAGGGAAGTTGCAATCAGCCCCAGCATTTT.

This clone is a singleton in its sample. The V gene is TRBV27, the J gene TRBJ2-7; 9 bases map to TRBD2. Germline V gives CDR1 MNHEY, CDR2 SMNVEV (reference sequence). The length of the CDR3 is 13 residues. V lost 3 bases to trimming and J lost 6 bases; unmatched junction nucleotides: 3. CDR3 DNA sequence: TGTGCCAGCAGTTTGACACTAGCGGGCGAGCAGTACTTC. This codes for CASSLTLAGEQYF.

With respect to this clone: This sample also contains other DNA sequences that code for the same CDR3. The rearrangement joins TRBV5-1 to TRBJ2-5, with 11 bases that match TRBD1. The CDR3 spans 15 residues. Germline V gene data show CDR1 as SGHRS and CDR2 as YFSETQ. Germline trimming cut 2 bases from V and 5 bases from J; bases unmatched to any gene: 5. CDR3 DNA: TGCGCCAGCAGCTTCGGACAGGGGGCCGGGGAGACCCAGTACTTC. This sequence encodes CASSFGQGAGETQYF.

The rearrangement links TRBV5-1 to TRBJ2-5; D possibly uses TRBD1 or TRBD2 (5 bases each). This CDR3 comprises 15 residues. Germline values: CDR1 SGHRS, CDR2 YFSETQ. V was clipped by 1 base and J by 4 bases, with 14 bases between them. For the CDR3, the DNA is TGCGCCAGCAGCTTGTACCAGGGAGTATTAGAGACCCAGTACTTC. Translating gives CASSLYQGVLETQYF. Using reference TRBV5-1 and TRBJ2-5 for the parts outside the CDR3, the full variable domain is KAGVTQTPRYLIKTRGQQVTLSCSPISGHRSVSWYQQTPGQGLQFLFEYFSETQRNKGNFPGRFSGRQFSNSRSEMNVSTLELGDSALYLCASSLYQGVLETQYFGPGTRLLVL.